This T cell receptor (beta chain) was sequenced during a study of T cell repertoires in cytomegalovirus infection. Study overall: It was recently identified HLA-C-restricted and well-studied HLA-B-restricted CMV epitopes that the study used. Study-wide points: The ex vivo response was dominated by HLA-C-restricted CMV-specific TCR beta clonotypes.

Unmatched junction bases numbered 11, after V lost 11 bases and J lost 7 bases. Germline V gene data show CDR1 as SGHTA and CDR2 as FQGTGA. This CDR3 region has 14 residues. TCRdb re-called the reads through MiXCR, storing one row per CDR3 protein. The table includes approximately 990,000 distinct CDR3 sequences, roughly 31% detected once. Only a few counts were recorded for this clonotype. Antigen: not known. This clonotype was obtained from a human donor in good health (CMV status not recorded). Some clones in this sample may be carry-over from other donors' samples. The V gene is TRBV7-3, the J gene TRBJ1-6, with 7 bases matching TRBD1. The starting material was cultured CD8+ T cells from PBMCs, obtained from culture after CMV antigen stimulation. The CDR3 coding sequence is TGTGCCGGATCCCGGGACAGCAAAAATTCACCCCTCCACTTT. Its translation: CAGSRDSKNSPLHF.